This is a list of T cell receptor beta chains from one sample in a study of T cells in Graves' hyperthyroidism and ophthalmopathy. TCRdb re-analysed the multiplex PCR reads in MiXCR, keeping a single row per CDR3 protein. The data contain hundreds of thousands of distinct CDR3 sequences, roughly 15% of them singletons. Specimen: blood. Every receptor here comes from a man aged 18 to 30 with Graves' ophthalmopathy. Both conserved end residues are part of each CDR3. A D gene is named only where the DNA matches it firmly. Clone size is not always given. Where it is, it says once, few, many or a class for expanded clones.

J gene,D gene,V gene,clone size,CDR3 DNA,CDR3 protein
TRBJ2-3,-,TRBV29-1,many,TGCAGCGTTGAACGGAGCAATACGCAGTATTTT,CSVERSNTQYF
TRBJ2-1,-,TRBV9,-,TGTGCCAGCAGCGTAGGGGCGAATGAGCAGTTCTTC,CASSVGANEQFF
TRBJ2-1,-,TRBV4-2,-,TGTGCCAGCAGCCAAGTTTGGGGGGAGAGCTCCTACAATGAGCAGTTCTTC,CASSQVWGESSYNEQFF
TRBJ2-7,TRBD1,TRBV7-9,few,TGTGCCTGCACAGGGGGGAGCTCCTACGAGCAGTACTTC,CACTGGSSYEQYF
TRBJ1-3,TRBD1,TRBV3-1,many,TGTGCCAGCAGCCAGACCGGGACAGTGAAAGGAAACACCATATATTTT,CASSQTGTVKGNTIYF
TRBJ2-2,-,TRBV5-1,-,TGCGCCAGCAGCGGGATGGGGGCGACGAACACCGGGGAGCTGTTTTTT,CASSGMGATNTGELFF
TRBJ2-2,TRBD2,TRBV24-1,many,TGTGCCACCAGTGATTCCCCGGGACTAGCGGGAGTCAACCTATTGGACACCGGGGAGCTGTTTTTT,CATSDSPGLAGVNLLDTGELFF
TRBJ2-7,-,TRBV28,many,TGTGCCAGCAGTAGGAGATCTCTGGGGGCCTACGAGCAGTACTTC,CASSRRSLGAYEQYF
TRBJ2-1,-,TRBV9,many,TGTGCCAGCAGCGTTCAGGCGGCCTGGGGCACCTACAATGAGCAGTTCTTC,CASSVQAAWGTYNEQFF
TRBJ2-1,-,TRBV27,few,TGTGCCAGCAGTTTTTTCCGTGACGTCTGGGGCTACAATGAGCAGTTCTTC,CASSFFRDVWGYNEQFF
TRBJ2-7,-,TRBV9,many,TGTGCCAGCAGCGTAGCTACAGGGTGGGCATACGAGCAGTACTTC,CASSVATGWAYEQYF
TRBJ2-1,-,TRBV7-2,many,TGTGCCAGCAGCATGAGACAGCCTGACAATGAGCAGTTCTTC,CASSMRQPDNEQFF
TRBJ2-7,TRBD2,TRBV11-3,many,TGTGCCAGCAGCCCGGGGGGGGGCATCAGCTCCTACGAGCAGTACTTC,CASSPGGGISSYEQYF
TRBJ2-2,-,TRBV7-3,few,TGTGCCAGCAGCCCATCGACTGGGGGTACGAACACCGGGGAGCTGTTTTTT,CASSPSTGGTNTGELFF
TRBJ2-7,TRBD1,TRBV6-1,many,TGTGCCAGCAGGCTGGGACAGCGCTACGAGCAGTACTTC,CASRLGQRYEQYF
TRBJ2-7,TRBD2,TRBV7-9,many,TGTGCCAGCAGCTTAGACAGGACTAGCGCCCTGAGCTCCTACGAGCAGTACTTC,CASSLDRTSALSSYEQYF
TRBJ2-5,-,TRBV5-1,-,TGCGCCAGCAGCCAACCGTCCGGGCTCCAAGAGACCCAGTACTTC,CASSQPSGLQETQYF
TRBJ2-1,-,TRBV6-2/TRBV6-3,many,TGTGCCAGCAGCCGCAATATAGCGGCTGACTACAATGAGCAGTTCTTC,CASSRNIAADYNEQFF
TRBJ1-6,-,TRBV18,few,TGTGCCAGCTCCGACCAGGAGGGACAACGTTCACCCCTCCACTTT,CASSDQEGQRSPLHF
TRBJ2-7,-,TRBV11-2,many,TGTGCCAGCAGCTCACCAAACCAGGGGAACGAGCAGTACTTC,CASSSPNQGNEQYF
TRBJ2-7,-,TRBV5-1,many,TGCGCCAGCAGCTTGGTACCAAACGAGGGGGATAGCTCCTACGAGCAGTACTTC,CASSLVPNEGDSSYEQYF
TRBJ2-1,-,TRBV7-9,many,TGTGCCAGCACCGAAAAGTCGGGGGCCAATTACAATGAGCAGTTCTTC,CASTEKSGANYNEQFF
TRBJ2-7,-,TRBV7-9,many,TGTGCCAGCAGCTTAGTTGGATCCGGGGCCGTGGCGGACGAGCAGTACTTC,CASSLVGSGAVADEQYF
TRBJ2-5,TRBD2,TRBV18,-,TGTGCCAACACCCTAGCGGGAGGTGGTCAAGAGACCCAGTACTTC,CANTLAGGGQETQYF
TRBJ1-2,-,TRBV5-8,few,TGTGCCAGCAGCAACCCCGGGCGGTACTATGGCTACACCTTC,CASSNPGRYYGYTF
TRBJ1-2,-,TRBV27,many,TGTGCCAGCAGCCTCCTAAACGACCTAGGCGGCTACACCTTC,CASSLLNDLGGYTF
TRBJ1-5,-,TRBV7-8,many,TGTGCCAGCAGCCCGTTCAATCAGCCCCAGCATTTT,CASSPFNQPQHF
TRBJ2-1,TRBD2,TRBV10-1,-,TGCGCCAGCAGCACTAGCGGGTCCCCTAAGTTCTTC,CASSTSGSPKFF
TRBJ2-7,TRBD1,TRBV5-1,medium-sized,TGCGCCAGCAGCTTGGCGGACAGGCCGTTTTCCTACGAGCAGTACTTC,CASSLADRPFSYEQYF
TRBJ2-5,-,TRBV6-2/TRBV6-3,many,TGTGCCAGCAGTTACTCGATGGGGGGGGGCCAGAACTGGTTCCCAGAGACCCAGTACTTC,CASSYSMGGGQNWFPETQYF
TRBJ2-2,-,TRBV28,many,TGTGCCAGCGACGACCTGAACACCGGGGAGCTGTTTTTT,CASDDLNTGELFF
TRBJ2-7,TRBD1,TRBV5-1,few,TGCGCCAGCAGGGGGACAGGGTCTAACTCCTACAAGCAGTACTTC,CASRGTGSNSYKQYF
TRBJ1-3,TRBD1,TRBV19,-,TGTGCCAGTAGACTTCTGGGACAGGGGGGAAACACCATATATTTT,CASRLLGQGGNTIYF
TRBJ2-5,-,TRBV5-5,many,TGTGCCAGCAGCTTGCCTATGAGGGAGACCCAGTACTTC,CASSLPMRETQYF
TRBJ1-1,TRBD1,TRBV12-3/TRBV12-4,-,TGTGCCAGCAGTCACTTGGGCGGGACAGACACTGAAGCTTTCTTT,CASSHLGGTDTEAFF
TRBJ2-1,TRBD1,TRBV13,many,TGTGCCAGCAGCTTGTTCATAGTAGCAGGGGGCAATGAGCAGTTCTTC,CASSLFIVAGGNEQFF
TRBJ1-2,-,TRBV24-1,-,TGTGCCACCAGTGACGCGCCATACTATGGCTACACCTTC,CATSDAPYYGYTF
TRBJ2-7,TRBD1,TRBV12-3/TRBV12-4,-,TGTGCCAGCAGCGGGGGACAGGGGGGGTACGAGCGGTACTTC,CASSGGQGGYERYF
TRBJ2-1,-,TRBV2,many,TGTGCCAGCGATAATACGAGGCGTTTGCACAATGAGCAGTTCTTC,CASDNTRRLHNEQFF
TRBJ2-3,TRBD1,TRBV6-1,many,TGTGCCAGCAGTGTAGAGACAGGGGGCCCAGATACGCAGTATTTT,CASSVETGGPDTQYF
TRBJ2-1,-,TRBV3-1,many,TGTGCCAGCAGCCAAGGTCAAGCAGGCCTGGCCTACAATGAGCAGTTCTTC,CASSQGQAGLAYNEQFF